The rows below give T cell receptor beta chains drawn from one sample of a study of blood T cell repertoires in COVID-19. Data came from immunoSEQ multiplex PCR; TCRdb stores just in-frame clones and leaves some out. The profile shows about 130,000 clones, roughly four fifths of them singletons. Sequenced: PBMCs or T cells enriched from blood (not recorded which). The source is a man in his fifties or sixties who had recovered from COVID-19. Both conserved end residues are part of each CDR3. The D gene is left open where the match is weak. Size is omitted from some rows. Given values are once, few, many or a class for expanded clones.

v_call	j_call	clone_size	d_call	cdr3_aa	cdr3_nt
TRBV6-1	TRBJ1-3	NA	TRBD1	CASSDSAGDRGHTIYF	TGTGCCAGCAGTGATAGTGCAGGAGACAGGGGGCACACCATATATTTT
TRBV15	TRBJ2-2	NA	TRBD1	CATREGTGGANTGELFF	TGTGCCACCAGAGAAGGGACAGGGGGCGCGAACACCGGGGAGCTGTTTTTT
TRBV5-6	TRBJ2-7	NA	TRBD1	CASSYQTGTGGNEQYF	TGTGCCAGCAGCTACCAAACCGGGACAGGGGGGAACGAGCAGTACTTC
TRBV4-1	TRBJ1-2	NA	NA	CASSQLVTERYGYTF	TGCGCCAGCAGCCAACTCGTGACAGAGCGCTATGGCTACACCTTC
TRBV6-6	TRBJ2-7	few	TRBD1	CASSYPGGYEQYF	TGTGCCAGCAGTTATCCAGGGGGCTACGAGCAGTACTTC
TRBV9	TRBJ2-3	NA	NA	CASSAGGAVTDTQYF	TGTGCCAGCAGCGCCGGGGGAGCGGTCACAGATACGCAGTATTTT
TRBV14	TRBJ1-2	NA	NA	CASSQDPGDRGGYTF	TGTGCCAGCAGCCAAGATCCGGGGGATCGTGGTGGCTACACCTTC
TRBV7-9	TRBJ1-4	many	NA	CASSPGKTNEKLFF	TGTGCCAGCAGCCCCGGGAAAACTAATGAAAAACTGTTTTTT
TRBV11-3	TRBJ2-3	NA	TRBD2	CASSLRVAGSGTDTQYF	TGTGCCAGCAGCTTAAGGGTAGCGGGGTCAGGCACAGATACGCAGTATTTT
TRBV11-2	TRBJ1-1	NA	NA	CASARVNTEAFF	TGTGCCAGCGCTCGAGTGAACACTGAAGCTTTCTTT
TRBV29-1	TRBJ2-7	NA	TRBD1	CSGLGQGPYEQYF	TGCAGCGGCCTTGGACAGGGTCCATACGAGCAGTACTTC
TRBV4-3	TRBJ2-6	NA	TRBD1	CASSRTLRGTGSTGANVLTF	TGCGCCAGCAGCCGGACTCTAAGGGGGACAGGGTCCACTGGGGCCAACGTCCTGACTTTC
TRBV3-1/TRBV3-2	TRBJ1-4	many	NA	CASSQNSQAEKLFF	TGTGCCAGCAGCCAAAACAGTCAGGCTGAAAAACTGTTTTTT
TRBV2	TRBJ1-5	NA	TRBD1	CASSTTGGHNQPQHF	TGTGCCAGCAGTACCACAGGGGGCCACAATCAGCCCCAGCATTTT
TRBV5-1	TRBJ1-3	NA	NA	CASSLGESSGNTIYF	TGCGCCAGCAGCTTGGGTGAGAGCTCTGGAAACACCATATATTTT
TRBV7-2	TRBJ1-5	once	TRBD1	CASSYRGNSGQPQHF	TGTGCCAGCAGCTACAGGGGAAATAGCGGTCAGCCCCAGCATTTT
TRBV27	TRBJ1-1	NA	NA	CASSRGENTEAFF	TGTGCCAGCAGTCGGGGGGAGAACACTGAAGCTTTCTTT
TRBV30	TRBJ2-2	once	TRBD2	CAWSALAPNTGELFF	TGTGCCTGGAGTGCACTAGCGCCCAACACCGGGGAGCTGTTTTTT
TRBV28	TRBJ2-7	NA	TRBD1	CASRPRQGAYEQYF	TGTGCCAGCAGGCCCAGACAGGGGGCCTACGAGCAGTACTTC
TRBV24-1	TRBJ2-1	NA	NA	CATSDRGMQEQFF	TGTGCCACCAGTGATCGAGGTATGCAGGAGCAGTTCTTC
TRBV6-5	TRBJ1-2	NA	NA	CASSYDWLQGRGGYTF	TGTGCCAGCAGTTACGATTGGCTGCAGGGGAGGGGCGGCTACACCTTC
TRBV5-1	TRBJ1-4	NA	TRBD1	CASSLGLTGGTNEKLFF	TGCGCCAGCAGCTTGGGGCTGACAGGGGGAACTAATGAAAAACTGTTTTTT
TRBV2	TRBJ1-6	NA	NA	CASSPDRSSYNSPLHF	TGTGCCAGCAGTCCGGACAGAAGCTCCTATAATTCACCCCTCCACTTT
TRBV2	TRBJ2-5	NA	NA	CASAGPSGYF	TGTGCCAGCGCAGGACCAAGCGGGTACTTC
TRBV9	TRBJ1-5	few	TRBD1	CASSVGQINQPQHF	TGTGCCAGCAGCGTGGGACAGATCAATCAGCCCCAGCATTTT
TRBV12-3/TRBV12-4	TRBJ1-5	few	NA	CASNTGNQPQHF	TGTGCCAGCAATACAGGGAATCAGCCCCAGCATTTT
TRBV20-1	TRBJ2-5	NA	TRBD1	CSEQGLGTQYF	TGCAGTGAACAGGGGTTGGGGACCCAGTACTTC
TRBV18	TRBJ1-1	many	NA	CASLRMNTEAFF	TGTGCCAGCCTAAGAATGAACACTGAAGCTTTCTTT
TRBV9	TRBJ2-1	NA	TRBD2	CASSVEISGVYNEQFF	TGTGCCAGCAGCGTAGAGATCAGCGGGGTTTACAATGAGCAGTTCTTC
TRBV5-6	TRBJ1-5	NA	TRBD1	CASSRTDRDSNQPQHF	TGTGCCAGCAGCCGGACGGACAGGGATAGCAATCAGCCCCAGCATTTT
TRBV5-4	TRBJ2-3	once	TRBD2	CASSPLAGGTDTQYF	TGTGCCAGCAGCCCACTAGCGGGGGGCACAGATACGCAGTATTTT
TRBV29-1	TRBJ1-2	NA	TRBD1	CSGDRGGDGYTF	TGCAGCGGGGACAGGGGAGGGGATGGCTACACCTTC
TRBV5-4	TRBJ1-4	many	NA	CASSLSGRPGTNEKLFF	TGTGCCAGCAGCTTGTCTGGGAGACCGGGAACTAATGAAAAACTGTTTTTT